The entry that follows covers one TCR beta chain sequence. Its specificity is unknown. This entry is derived from a study of monozygotic twins with inflammatory bowel disease. CDR1 LNHNV and CDR2 YYDKDF come from the germline V gene (reference sequence). CDR3 size: 17 residues. TCRdb reanalyzed the 5' RACE reads and collapses them to one entry per CDR3 protein, without DNA. The repertoire table contains under 130,000 distinct CDR3 sequences. Findings of the study overall: Repertoire similarity did not differ between concordant and discordant twins, perhaps due to limited power. A lone strong IBD-associated signal or clonotype found no support. Against healthy co-twins, IBD patients had lower TCRbeta diversity (measured by inverse Simpson). Clonotype overlap with others was lower in IBD patients than in healthy twins, a difference that was greatest with disease activity.

Material: blood. The clonotype comes from a human donor with ulcerative colitis or Crohn's disease, or a healthy co-twin of an affected twin (not recorded which). The genes are TRBV15 and TRBJ1-3; lacking DNA, the TRBD1 call made by TCRdb goes unchecked. CDR3 residues: CATSRDGTGFFGNTIYF.